This T cell receptor beta chain was recorded in a study of T cell responses to AZD1222 COVID-19 vaccine. Study results and limitations: The donor cohort was predominantly white British with a female majority, and clonal diversity may have been underestimated. The breadth and depth of Spike-specific TCRs increased once two AZD1222 doses had been given.

The protocol was immunoSEQ multiplex PCR, while the TCRdb copy is restricted to in-frame clones and leaves out a portion. The sample lists 84,000 or so clones, nearly 90% occurring once. The CDR3 is 15 amino acids. V was trimmed by 2 bases and J by 0 bases, leaving 10 bases between them. Germline lookup yields CDR1 MNHNY and CDR2 SVGAGI (reference sequence). On this clone: The antigen is not known.

Sequencing used peripheral blood, obtained on day 0 of AZD1222 vaccination. This TCR came from an adult in good health. The V call is TRBV6-6, the J call TRBJ1-1, with D tentatively TRBD1 (5 bases). The CDR3 loop reads CASSYGAGMNTEAFF. CDR3 bases: TGTGCCAGCAGTTACGGGGCAGGGATGAACACTGAAGCTTTCTTT.